Each of the 29 T cell receptor beta chains below was sequenced from the same sample in a study of T cell responses to AZD1222 COVID-19 vaccine. The data were produced by immunoSEQ multiplex PCR, yet TCRdb's version contains in-frame clones alone and is incomplete. The sample lists 90,000 to 130,000 clones, under 95% seen once, with under 10% in the top ten. The input for sequencing was peripheral blood, taken on day 0 of AZD1222 vaccination. These receptors were obtained from an adult in good health.

The chain recombines TRBV28 with TRBJ1-2; the D is unclear. Germline CDR1 is MDHEN and CDR2 is SYDVKM. Trimming took off 5 bases at V and 10 bases at J, with 17 bases between the two ends. The CDR3 runs 13 residues. CDR3 residues: CASSPRTLGTYTF. CDR3 nucleotides: TGTGCCAGCAGTCCTCGGACCCTCGGTACCTACACCTTC.

The V call is TRBV7-6, the J call TRBJ2-1; possibly TRBD2 for D (5 bases). The germline gives CDR1 SGHVS, CDR2 FNYEAQ. V dropped 5 bases and J dropped 4 bases, with 18 bases sitting between them. The CDR3 is 16 amino acids. This chain's CDR3 is CASSPRTGKEYNEQFF. The CDR3 nucleotides read TGTGCCAGCAGCCCCCGGACGGGGAAGGAGTACAATGAGCAGTTCTTC.

The chain recombines TRBV7-8 with TRBJ2-3; D not resolved. With 1 base removed from V and 3 bases from J, the gap between germline ends came to 8 bases. The CDR3 loop spans 14 amino acids. Germline CDR1 reads SGHVS; CDR2 reads FQNEAQ. The CDR3 here is CASSLGIATDTQYF. The DNA for the CDR3 is TGTGCCAGCAGCTTAGGAATAGCAACAGATACGCAGTATTTT.

V usage is TRBV15 and J usage is TRBJ1-2; a weak D match, TRBD1 (5 bases). Trimming stripped 3 bases from V and 8 bases from J, with 19 bases between. This CDR3 is 15 amino acids long. Per the germline V gene, CDR1 is LNHNV and CDR2 is YYDKDF (reference sequence). CDR3 nucleotide sequence: TGTGCCACCAGCAGCACGGGGGGAGAGGGGCTAGGCTACACCTTC. Encoded protein: CATSSTGGEGLGYTF.

The J gene is TRBJ1-2, the V gene TRBV29-1, with D unclear. V was trimmed by 6 bases and J by 3 bases, leaving 8 bases between them. The CDR3 is 11 residues long. Germline CDR1 SQVTM, CDR2 ANQGSEA. The CDR3 region has the DNA TGCAGCGTGGACGAAGACTATGGCTACACCTTC. This translates into CSVDEDYGYTF.

V usage is TRBV28 and J usage is TRBJ1-1; TRBD1 agrees at 8 bases. The CDR3 consists of 12 residues. J lost 10 bases, V lost 8 bases, and 9 bases had no gene match. Germline CDR1 and CDR2: MDHEN and SYDVKM. CDR3 DNA sequence: TGTGCCAGCGGAAAAGGCGGACAGGGAGCTTTCTTT. Translating gives CASGKGGQGAFF. Full variable domain (outside the CDR3, taken from reference TRBV28 and TRBJ1-1): DVKVTQSSRYLVKRTGEKVFLECVQDMDHENMFWYRQDPGLGLRLIYFSYDVKMKEKGDIPEGYSVSREKKERFSLILESASTNQTSMYLCASGKGGQGAFFGQGTRLTVV.

The chain employs TRBV6-1 and TRBJ1-2, with no clear D. Germline CDR1 is MNHNS and CDR2 is SASEGT. The CDR3 totals 14 residues. With 1 base removed from V and 6 bases from J, the gap between germline ends came to 12 bases. The CDR3 coding sequence is TGTGCCAGCAGTGAAGGGTACGGGAGCCATGGCTACACCTTC. This codes for CASSEGYGSHGYTF.

This chain connects TRBV29-1 to TRBJ1-3, with unresolved D. Per germline, CDR1 SQVTM and CDR2 ANQGSEA. V lost 3 bases and J 1 base, leaving 4 bases between the germline ends. The CDR3 has 12 residues. CDR3 in amino acids: CSVEGSGNTIYF. As DNA, the CDR3 is TGCAGCGTTGAGGGGTCTGGAAACACCATATATTTT.

This clone showed up just once. The V call is TRBV24-1, the J call TRBJ1-5, with 8 bases aligning to TRBD1. Losses at the gene ends were 2 bases for V and 7 bases for J; bases not matched to a gene: 9. The CDR3 covers 16 residues. Germline V gives CDR1 KGHDR, CDR2 SFDVKD. The CDR3 here is CATSDSGQGSWQPQHF. CDR3 DNA sequence: TGTGCCACCAGTGATTCAGGACAGGGCAGTTGGCAGCCCCAGCATTTT.

The V gene is TRBV9, the J gene TRBJ1-2; 10 positions agree with TRBD1. The CDR3 has 16 amino acids. Trimming removed 4 bases from V and 8 bases from J; junction bases left unmatched: 14. Germline V gene lookup returns CDR1 SGDLS and CDR2 YYNGEE. The CDR3 bases are TGTGCCAGCAGCCCCTACCCGGACAGGGGGGAGGGGGGCTACACCTTC. As protein: CASSPYPDRGEGGYTF.

The chain links TRBV3-1 (or the pseudogene TRBV3-2) to TRBJ2-2, with D maybe TRBD2 (6 bases). Germline CDR1 and CDR2: LGHDT and YNNKEL (reference sequence). The CDR3 has 17 amino acids. V was pared by 0 bases and J by 0 bases, with 11 bases between. In DNA form, the CDR3 reads TGTGCCAGCAGCCAAGATCGGCGGGGAGCGAACACCGGGGAGCTGTTTTTT. Encoded protein: CASSQDRRGANTGELFF.

The rearrangement uses TRBV24-1 and TRBJ2-1, with 15 nucleotides matching TRBD2. The ends lost 4 bases at V and 4 bases at J; junction bases unmatched: 10. The CDR3 loop spans 19 amino acids. Germline lookup yields CDR1 KGHDR and CDR2 SFDVKD. CDR3 in DNA: TGTGCCACCAGTGAATCCGGACTAGCGGGGGGGCCGAGGTACAATGAGCAGTTCTTC. Amino acid sequence: CATSESGLAGGPRYNEQFF.

This rearrangement joins TRBV3-1 (or the pseudogene TRBV3-2) to TRBJ1-5; a weak D match, TRBD1 (5 bases). The CDR3 contains 12 residues. The V end lost 4 bases, the J end lost 6 bases, and 7 bases lay between the germline ends. In germline, CDR1 is LGHDT, CDR2 YNNKEL (reference sequence). This CDR3 reads CASSRGIQPQHF. The CDR3 DNA is TGTGCCAGCAGCCGGGGGATTCAGCCCCAGCATTTT.

V gene TRBV19 combines with J gene TRBJ1-2, with 7 positions matching TRBD1. The CDR3 has 15 residues. Unmatched junction bases numbered 11, after V lost 6 bases and J lost 4 bases. Germline values: CDR1 LNHDA, CDR2 SQIVND (reference sequence). As DNA, the CDR3 is TGTGCCAGTAGCCCCACACAGGGGAGCGGCTATGGCTACACCTTC. Protein sequence: CASSPTQGSGYGYTF. Full variable domain (rest looked up from reference TRBV19 and TRBJ1-2): DGGITQSPKYLFRKEGQNVTLSCEQNLNHDAMYWYRQDPGQGLRLIYYSQIVNDFQKGDIAEGYSVSREKKESFPLTVTSAQKNPTAFYLCASSPTQGSGYGYTFGSGTRLTVV.

The sample holds one count of this clone. This rearrangement joins TRBV9 to TRBJ1-2; D gene unclear. The V end was cut by 4 bases, the J end by 8 bases, with 15 bases between. The CDR3 extends over 13 amino acids. Germline CDR1 and CDR2: SGDLS and YYNGEE. The CDR3, as DNA: TGTGCCAGCAGCCCATCTGAGGGCTCGGGCTACACCTTC. Its translation: CASSPSEGSGYTF.

This chain uses TRBV14 with TRBJ2-7; 7 bases fit TRBD1. The ends lost 3 bases at V and 0 bases at J; junction bases unmatched: 5. The CDR3 covers 15 residues. Germline CDR1 is SGHDN and CDR2 is FVKESK. CDR3 amino acids: CASSQWDRASYEQYF. The DNA of the CDR3 is TGTGCCAGCAGCCAGTGGGACAGAGCCTCCTACGAGCAGTACTTC.

The gene calls are TRBV13 and TRBJ2-2, with D possibly called TRBD1 or TRBD2 (5 bases each). This CDR3 is 13 amino acids long. Germline CDR1 PRHDT, CDR2 FYEKMQ (reference sequence). The V end was cut by 0 bases, the J end by 6 bases, with 5 bases between. CDR3 coding DNA: TGTGCCAGCAGCTTAGGGGGGGCCGGGGAGCTGTTTTTT. Translated: CASSLGGAGELFF.

This chain joins TRBV7-8 and TRBJ1-2; 9 nucleotides line up with TRBD1. Germline CDR1 reads SGHVS; CDR2 reads FQNEAQ. V lost 5 bases, J lost 7 bases, and 11 bases stayed unmatched. The CDR3 is 15 residues long. CDR3 in DNA: TGTGCCAGCAGCCAGTCGTCCGGGACAGGGTTTGGCTACACCTTC. The encoded protein is CASSQSSGTGFGYTF.

This clone has only one observation. The V and J genes are TRBV11-2 and TRBJ2-5, with D perhaps matching TRBD1 (6 bases). The CDR3 sequence is 17 residues long. The germline V gene has CDR1 SGHAT and CDR2 FQNNGV. The ends were cut back, 4 bases at V and 3 bases at J, with 21 bases in the middle. The CDR3 sequence: CASSSPRGSLYEETQYF. The DNA for the CDR3 is TGTGCCAGCAGCTCCCCAAGGGGGTCCCTATACGAAGAGACCCAGTACTTC.

The chain combines TRBV2 with TRBJ2-6; D is uncertain. Germline V gene lookup returns CDR1 SNHLY and CDR2 FYNNEI. The length of the CDR3 is 16 residues. With 6 bases removed from V and 0 bases from J, the gap between germline ends came to 12 bases. The DNA for the CDR3 is TGTGCCAGCAGATCCTCCGGGTTCTCTGGGGCCAACGTCCTGACTTTC. Translation: CASRSSGFSGANVLTF. The variable domain in full, completed from reference TRBV2 and TRBJ2-6, reads EPEVTQTPSHQVTQMGQEVILRCVPISNHLYFYWYRQILGQKVEFLVSFYNNEISEKSEIFDDQFSVERPDGSNFTLKIRSTKLEDSAMYFCASRSSGFSGANVLTFGAGSRLTVL.

The chain links TRBV6-2 or TRBV6-3 to TRBJ2-1; possible D gene TRBD1, 5 bases. CDR1 is MNHEY, CDR2 SVGEGT, per germline. The V and J ends lost 1 base and 0 bases respectively, with 10 bases between them. The CDR3 loop spans 16 amino acids. This CDR3 reads CASSYLVGHSYNEQFF. The CDR3 DNA reads as TGTGCCAGCAGTTACTTAGTCGGACACTCCTACAATGAGCAGTTCTTC.

The CDR3 loop is CASSSQMGTPGLSSYNEQFF. Here the CDR3 DNA reads TGTGCCAGCAGCTCCCAGATGGGGACCCCCGGGCTCAGCTCCTACAATGAGCAGTTCTTC. This chain connects TRBV13 to TRBJ2-1; D might be TRBD1 or TRBD2, each matching 5 bases. The CDR3 totals 20 residues. CDR1 is PRHDT and CDR2 is FYEKMQ in the germline V gene (reference sequence). Trimming shortened V by 4 bases and J by 0 bases, and 25 bases separated the two germline ends.

The chain is built from TRBV29-1 and TRBJ2-1; TRBD2 matches 8 bases. Trimming cost V 1 base and J 2 bases; bases outside gene matches: 1. This CDR3 has 14 residues. Germline lookup yields CDR1 SQVTM and CDR2 ANQGSEA. DNA of the CDR3: TGCAGCGTTGAAGCGGGGGGGGCCTACAATGAGCAGTTCTTC. Translation gives CSVEAGGAYNEQFF.

This chain links TRBV7-9 with TRBJ2-3; perhaps TRBD2 as D (5 bases). Looked up from germline, CDR1 is SEHNR and CDR2 is FQNEAQ (reference sequence). The CDR3 loop spans 15 amino acids. The V and J ends lost 5 bases and 5 bases respectively, with 17 bases between them. This CDR3 is CASSPDSAALDTQYF. The CDR3 DNA reads as TGTGCCAGCAGCCCGGACTCGGCCGCCTTAGATACGCAGTATTTT.

The genes are TRBV10-3 and TRBJ1-1, with unresolved D. Trimming stripped 5 bases from V and 1 base from J, with 5 bases between. Looked up from germline, CDR1 is ENHRY and CDR2 is SYGVKD. The CDR3 consists of 12 residues. CDR3 in amino acids: CAISTPNTEAFF. The CDR3 region has the DNA TGTGCCATCAGTACCCCGAACACTGAAGCTTTCTTT.

This chain links TRBV27 with TRBJ1-2; 8 bases line up with TRBD1. V shed 6 bases, J shed 3 bases, and the junction held 6 bases outside the gene matches. Germline-derived CDR1 and CDR2 are MNHEY and SMNVEV (reference sequence). CDR3 length: 14 residues. For the CDR3, the DNA is TGTGCCAGCAGCCCGGACAGGGTCGACTATGGCTACACCTTC. Its protein product is CASSPDRVDYGYTF.

The CDR3 DNA follows: TGTGCCAGCACCGAAGGGGCTGGAAACACCATATATTTT. This codes for CASTEGAGNTIYF. The chain employs TRBV2 and TRBJ1-3, with D possibly matching TRBD1 (5 bases). Between the trimmed V and J ends, which lost 7 bases and 2 bases, there was a span of 9 bases. Per the germline V gene, CDR1 is SNHLY and CDR2 is FYNNEI. The CDR3 runs 13 residues.

The gene calls are TRBV11-3 and TRBJ2-2; 11 positions match TRBD2. J was trimmed by 6 bases and V by 7 bases; bases with no gene match: 7. The CDR3 is made up of 15 amino acids. Germline V gene lookup returns CDR1 SGHNT and CDR2 YENEEA. In DNA form, the CDR3 reads TGTGCCAGCATTTTGACTAGCGGGGCTCCCGGGGAGCTGTTTTTT. Encoded protein: CASILTSGAPGELFF.

The sample holds a few counts of this clone. The chain employs TRBV27 and TRBJ1-2; D is uncertain. The CDR3 totals 13 residues. Trimming cost V 6 bases and J 2 bases, with 10 bases left between them. Germline CDR1 and CDR2: MNHEY and SMNVEV (reference sequence). Here the CDR3 reads CASRRGRNYGYTF. Written as DNA, the CDR3 is TGTGCCAGCAGACGAGGACGGAACTATGGCTACACCTTC.